The entry below describes one T cell receptor (beta chain). Germline V lookup: CDR1 LNHNV, CDR2 YYDKDF (reference sequence). The CDR3 sequence is 18 residues long. After removal of 0 bases from V and 0 bases from J, the junction contained 3 bases not matched to a gene. This record belongs to a study of blood T cell repertoires in COVID-19. In the original processing: Reference gene primer amplification yielded estimated nucleated cell counts. TCRdb keeps only in-frame clones here, not all; method: immunoSEQ multiplex PCR. That table gives V, J and clone size, and the DNA gave D and trimming. The sample records approximately 70,000 clones, nearly 90% being singletons. Seattle's cohort entered during active infection and was followed longitudinally.

The chain couples TRBV15 to TRBJ2-6, with 9 bases matching TRBD1. The clonotype was recovered from a woman aged 45-59 years with COVID-19, enrolled during active disease. The sample comprised peripheral blood. The CDR3 here is CATSRDKGQGSGANVLTF. The CDR3 region has the DNA TGTGCCACCAGCAGAGATAAGGGACAGGGCTCTGGGGCCAACGTCCTGACTTTC.